Included here is one T cell receptor (beta chain) sequence, with context. Germline values: CDR1 LNHDA, CDR2 SQIVND (reference sequence). The CDR3 extends over 14 amino acids. The J segment lost 1 base and the V segment lost 3 bases, leaving 2 bases of the junction unmatched. TCRdb's table, derived via immunoSEQ multiplex PCR, lists solely in-frame clones and lacks some. The sample lists about 50,000 clones; over 70% were seen once. This sample is drawn from a study of memory CD4+ T cells and cytomegalovirus serostatus. The sort gate was single viable CD3+CD4+CD8-CD45RO+ cells for memory CD4+ T cells. Source material: memory CD4+ T cells from blood. The chain couples TRBV19 to TRBJ1-2, with 7 bases fitting TRBD1. The TCR sequence derives from an adult in good health and CMV-seronegative. The CDR3 is CASSITGDNYGYTF. CDR3 in DNA: TGTGCCAGTAGTATTACAGGGGATAACTATGGCTACACCTTC. Drawing the rest from reference TRBV19 and TRBJ1-2, the complete variable domain is DGGITQSPKYLFRKEGQNVTLSCEQNLNHDAMYWYRQDPGQGLRLIYYSQIVNDFQKGDIAEGYSVSREKKESFPLTVTSAQKNPTAFYLCASSITGDNYGYTFGSGTRLTVV.